This TCR beta chain came from a study of OX40 agonist ivuxolimab in advanced cancers. In the study overall: Ivuxolimab was an agonistic, fully human IgG2 monoclonal antibody directed against OX40 (CD134), a costimulatory receptor. The paper describes the monotherapy dose-escalation part (N of about 47 patients) of the phase I trial of ivuxolimab. Peripheral TCRbeta sequencing was intended to test whether TCR sequence diversity was altered and clonal T-cell expansion was caused by ivuxolimab. Partial responses were achieved by three dose-escalation patients, of whom one had hepatocellular carcinoma and two had cutaneous melanoma. Prior anti-PD-1, anti-PD-L1 or anti-CTLA-4 therapy was permitted, and about two fifths of dose-escalation patients had received checkpoint inhibitors. Intravenous ivuxolimab was administered to patients every 2 weeks at six dose levels: 0.01, 0.1, 0.3, 1.5, 3 and 10 mg/kg. Of the 50 to 55 patients in dose escalation, some 19 had hepatocellular carcinoma, about 15 had melanoma, 9 had renal cell carcinoma and 9 had head and neck cancer. The dose-escalation cohort was around 83% male with a mean age of about 60 years, ranging from roughly 23 to 90. The research as a whole found: Low levels of normalized T-cell clonal expansion were also seen in some patients who did not respond. On average, CD8+ T cells showed more expanded clones than CD4+ T cells after ivuxolimab. Clonal expansion of both CD4+ and CD8+ blood T cells was observed from baseline to week 6 at doses 0.1 to 3.0 mg/kg. In the 0.1-3.0 mg/kg groups, partial responders had among the lowest normalized peripheral clonal expansion, particularly in CD8+ T cells. Antigen specificity was not determined for the clonally expanded peripheral T cells.

Deletion took 4 bases off V and 1 base off J, with a span of 15 bases between the germline ends. Counted from cysteine to phenylalanine, this CDR3 has 16 amino acids. Only the CDR3 part of the read is kept: 48 bases, read in frame from the first base. CDR1 is given as SGHKS and CDR2 as YYEKEE, both from the germline V gene (reference sequence). Genomic DNA was extracted from sorted cells for sequencing of the TCRbeta CDR3 region. The immunoSEQ Assay was used to sequence the TCRbeta CDR3 regions. TCRdb limited this immuneACCESS table to in-frame rearrangements with V and J called. A share of clones is missing; checked studies link under half to unresolved V genes, and the rest is unexplained. Recorded for this sample are tens of thousands of clones; roughly 80% of them occurred a single time. The ten most abundant clones make up approximately 2% of the sample. Patients with a history of autoimmune disease or receiving systemic immunosuppression were excluded from the trial. Peripheral blood for TCR sequencing was collected from all dose cohorts at baseline, on cycle 4 day 1, and on cycle 7 day 1. Samples were obtained from an open-label, multicenter, first-in-human phase I dose-escalation trial of ivuxolimab. The trial enrolled adults with locally advanced or metastatic head and neck squamous cell, hepatocellular, melanoma or renal cell carcinoma. Before TCR sequencing, CD4+ T cells and CD8+ T cells from peripheral blood were sorted into separate populations.

A word on this clone: The specificity of this receptor is unknown. Base qualities are not at hand, and no much larger clone is one base apart.

The receptor's source is an adult with an advanced solid tumor such as melanoma, head and neck, liver or kidney cancer. This specimen was CD4+ or CD8+ T cells sorted from blood, taken in a trial of the OX40 agonist ivuxolimab. The V and J genes are TRBV5-5 and TRBJ2-1; 6 matching bases give a weak D call of TRBD2. CDR3 protein: CASSNLGSQSYNEQFF. In nucleotides, the sequence is TGTGCCAGCAGCAACCTCGGGAGTCAGTCCTACAATGAGCAGTTCTTC.